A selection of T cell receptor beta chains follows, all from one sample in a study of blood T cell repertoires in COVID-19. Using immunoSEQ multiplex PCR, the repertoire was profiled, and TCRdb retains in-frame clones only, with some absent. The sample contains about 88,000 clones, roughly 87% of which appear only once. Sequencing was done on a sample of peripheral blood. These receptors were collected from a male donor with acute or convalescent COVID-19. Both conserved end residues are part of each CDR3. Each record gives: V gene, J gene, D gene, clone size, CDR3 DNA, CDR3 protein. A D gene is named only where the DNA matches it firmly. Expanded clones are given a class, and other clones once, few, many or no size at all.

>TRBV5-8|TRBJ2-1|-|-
TGTGCCAGCAGTCCCCCGGGTGAGCAGTTCTTC
CASSPPGEQFF
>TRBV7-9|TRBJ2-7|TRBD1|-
TGTGCCAGCAGCTTACGGGACAGGGGCGCCTACGAGCAGTACTTC
CASSLRDRGAYEQYF
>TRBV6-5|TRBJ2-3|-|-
TGTGCCAGCAGGGCCCAGGGGCCAGATACGCAGTATTTT
CASRAQGPDTQYF
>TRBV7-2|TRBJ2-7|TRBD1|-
TGTGCCAGCAGCAGGGGACAGGGGACCTACGAGCAGTACTTC
CASSRGQGTYEQYF
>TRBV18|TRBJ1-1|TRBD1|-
TGTGCCAGCTCATCGACAGGGCGGAGGGACACTGAAGCTTTCTTT
CASSSTGRRDTEAFF
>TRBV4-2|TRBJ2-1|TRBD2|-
TGTGCCAGCAGCCAAGAAGACGTCGGCGGGGGCTACAATGAGCAGTTCTTC
CASSQEDVGGGYNEQFF
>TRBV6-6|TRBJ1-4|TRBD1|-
TGTGCCAGCAGCCAAGGGGGACAGGGAAATGAAAAACTGTTTTTT
CASSQGGQGNEKLFF
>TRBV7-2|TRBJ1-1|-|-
TGTGCCAGCAGCTTAAACAAGATGAACACTGAAGCTTTCTTT
CASSLNKMNTEAFF
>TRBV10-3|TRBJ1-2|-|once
TGTGCCATCAGTGAAGAGCTGAGGACAGCAAACTATGGCTACACCTTC
CAISEELRTANYGYTF
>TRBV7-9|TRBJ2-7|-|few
TGTGCCAGCAGCATGCAAGGGGGAAAAAGCTACGAGCAGTACTTC
CASSMQGGKSYEQYF
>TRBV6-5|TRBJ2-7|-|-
TGTGCCAGCACCACAGAAACCTACGAGCAGTACTTC
CASTTETYEQYF
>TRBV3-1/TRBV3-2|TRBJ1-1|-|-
TGTGCCAGCAGCCAACAGGCTGAAGCTTTCTTT
CASSQQAEAFF
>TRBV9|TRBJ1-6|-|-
TGTGCCAGCAGCCGGGGCTATAATTCACCCCTCCACTTT
CASSRGYNSPLHF
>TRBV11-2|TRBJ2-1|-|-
TGTGCCAGCAGCCCCGGCCCAAGGACAGGGACTACTGTAAATGAGCAGTTCTTC
CASSPGPRTGTTVNEQFF
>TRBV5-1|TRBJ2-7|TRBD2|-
TGCGCCAGCAGCTCCACGGGACTAGCCGGGGAGCAGTACTTC
CASSSTGLAGEQYF
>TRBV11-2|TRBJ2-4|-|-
TGTGCCAGCAGCTTAGGAGGGTACGGGGACATTCAGTACTTC
CASSLGGYGDIQYF
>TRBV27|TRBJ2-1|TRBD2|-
TGTGCCAGCAGTCCCCAGGGACTAAGGAATGAGCAGTTCTTC
CASSPQGLRNEQFF
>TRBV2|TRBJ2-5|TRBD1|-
TGTGCCAGCAGTGCGGACAGGGTTACAGAGACCCAGTACTTC
CASSADRVTETQYF
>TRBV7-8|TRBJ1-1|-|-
TGTGCCAGCAGCTTAGACCAGGGGCGAGTGAACACTGAAGCTTTCTTT
CASSLDQGRVNTEAFF
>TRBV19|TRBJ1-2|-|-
TGTGCCAGTAGTGGCCAGGCTACGAACTATGGCTACACCTTC
CASSGQATNYGYTF
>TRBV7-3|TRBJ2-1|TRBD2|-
TGTGCCAGCAGTTCGGGACTAGCGGGGGTAGGGGAGCAGTTCTTC
CASSSGLAGVGEQFF
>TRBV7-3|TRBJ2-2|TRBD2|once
TGTGCCAGCAGCTCCCAGCGGGGGGCCACGAGGGAGCTGTTTTTT
CASSSQRGATRELFF
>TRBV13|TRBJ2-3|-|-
TGTGCCAGCAGCCCCCAGGGCACAGATACGCAGTATTTT
CASSPQGTDTQYF
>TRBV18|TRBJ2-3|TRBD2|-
TGTGCCAGCTCACTAAGGACTAGCGGGAGCACAGATACGCAGTATTTT
CASSLRTSGSTDTQYF
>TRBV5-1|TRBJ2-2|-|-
TGCGCCAGCAGCTTGGACAGTCCGAACACCGGGGAGCTGTTTTTT
CASSLDSPNTGELFF
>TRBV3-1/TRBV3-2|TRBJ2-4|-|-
TGTGCCAGCAGCCAAGATGGACCCCGGGCGGGCATTCAGTACTTC
CASSQDGPRAGIQYF
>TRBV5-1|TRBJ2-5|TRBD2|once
TGCGCCAGCCTCCGAAGCGGGGGAGGGCAAGAGACCCAGTACTTC
CASLRSGGGQETQYF
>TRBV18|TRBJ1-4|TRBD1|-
TGTGCCAGCTCACTGGGACAGGAAACTAATGAAAAACTGTTTTTT
CASSLGQETNEKLFF
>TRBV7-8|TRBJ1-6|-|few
TGTGCCAGCAGCTTATTAGGCCCAGAAACACCCCGGGGGTCACCCCTCCACTTT
CASSLLGPETPRGSPLHF
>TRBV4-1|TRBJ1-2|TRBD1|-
TGCGCCAGCAGCCAACCGACAGGGGTATACTATGGCTACACCTTC
CASSQPTGVYYGYTF
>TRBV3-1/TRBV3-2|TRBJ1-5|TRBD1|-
TGTGCCAGCAGCCAAGGACAGGGTTATCAGCCCCAGCATTTT
CASSQGQGYQPQHF
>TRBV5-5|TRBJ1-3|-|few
TGTGCCAGCAGCTTGGGGCAGGGGAGCTCTGGAAACACCATATATTTT
CASSLGQGSSGNTIYF
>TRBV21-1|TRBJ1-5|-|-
TGTGCCAGCAGCAAAGCGCCGGACAGGGTGGAACAGCCCCAGCATTTT
CASSKAPDRVEQPQHF
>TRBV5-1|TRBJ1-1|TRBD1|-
TGCGCCAGCAGCCTGTCAGGGGGTGTCACTGAAGCTTTCTTT
CASSLSGGVTEAFF
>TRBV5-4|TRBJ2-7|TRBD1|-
TGTGCCAGCAGCTTGGGACAGGGGGCCTACGAGCAGTACTTC
CASSLGQGAYEQYF
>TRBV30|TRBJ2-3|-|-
TGTGCCTGGAGCGCAAGCGGAGCCAGCACAGATACGCAGTATTTT
CAWSASGASTDTQYF
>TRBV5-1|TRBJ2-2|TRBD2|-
TGCGCCAGCAGCTTGGAAGGCGGGGGTTACACCGGGGAGCTGTTTTTT
CASSLEGGGYTGELFF
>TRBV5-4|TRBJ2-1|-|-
TGTGCCAGCAGCCCGGGGTCCAGGGGCTACAATGAGCAGTTCTTC
CASSPGSRGYNEQFF
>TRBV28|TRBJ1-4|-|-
TGTGCCAGCAGTCCGGGCTCCCAGCGGGAAAAACTGTTTTTT
CASSPGSQREKLFF
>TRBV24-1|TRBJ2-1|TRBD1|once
TGTGCCACCAGTGGTCTGACAGGGCGCAATGAGCAGTTCTTC
CATSGLTGRNEQFF
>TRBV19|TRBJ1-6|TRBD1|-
TGTGCCAGTAGTCCTCGGGACAGAAATTCACCCCTCCACTTT
CASSPRDRNSPLHF
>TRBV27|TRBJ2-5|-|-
TGTGCCAGCAGTACCACGATGCAGGGGGAGACCCAGTACTTC
CASSTTMQGETQYF
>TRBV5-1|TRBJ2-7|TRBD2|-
TGCGCCAGCAGCTTGTTCCTAGCGGGGGAACAGTACTTC
CASSLFLAGEQYF
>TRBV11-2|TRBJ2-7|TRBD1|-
TGTGCCAGCAGCTCCGGGACAGGGAATTCCTACGAGCAGTACTTC
CASSSGTGNSYEQYF
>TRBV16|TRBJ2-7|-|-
TGTGCCAGCAGCCCGACTAGTCTCGAGCAGTACTTC
CASSPTSLEQYF
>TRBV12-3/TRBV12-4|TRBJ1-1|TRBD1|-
TGTGCCAGCAGCCGGGACAGGAACACTGAAGCTTTCTTT
CASSRDRNTEAFF
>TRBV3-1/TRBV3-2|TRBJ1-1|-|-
TGTGCCAGCAGCCACCCGGGGGGGACCACTGAAGTTTTCTTT
CASSHPGGTTEVFF
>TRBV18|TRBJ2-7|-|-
TGTGCCAGCTCAGGTAGTCAAACCTACGAGCAGTACTTC
CASSGSQTYEQYF
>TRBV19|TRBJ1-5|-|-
TGTGCCAGTAGTGGGGGCAGGGATCAGCCCCAGCATTTT
CASSGGRDQPQHF
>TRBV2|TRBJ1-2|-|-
TGTGCCAGCACTCACCCGGACAAAGATGGCTACACCTTC
CASTHPDKDGYTF
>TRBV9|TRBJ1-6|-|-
TGTGCCAGCAGCGTAACGGGGTCCGAGAATTCACCCCTCCACTTT
CASSVTGSENSPLHF
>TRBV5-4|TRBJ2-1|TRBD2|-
TGTGCCAGCAGCTTGGGCTCTACCGGGACTAGCGGGTACAATGAGCAGTTCTTC
CASSLGSTGTSGYNEQFF
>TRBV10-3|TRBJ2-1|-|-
TGTGCCATCAGTGAGTCGGAAGGTTACGGCGGGGAGCAGTTCTTC
CAISESEGYGGEQFF
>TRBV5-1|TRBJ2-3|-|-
TGCGCCAGCAGCAGCAGACAGCCAAGCACAGATACGCAGTATTTT
CASSSRQPSTDTQYF
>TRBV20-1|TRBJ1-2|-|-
TGCAGTGCTACGCAGGGTGATGGCTACACCTTC
CSATQGDGYTF
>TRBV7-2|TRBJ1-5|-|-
TGTGCCAGCAGCCAATACGGGGGGGCCCAGCATTTT
CASSQYGGAQHF
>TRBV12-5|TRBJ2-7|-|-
TGTGCTAGCTGGAGGGGAATTCTGGACGAGCAGTACTTC
CASWRGILDEQYF
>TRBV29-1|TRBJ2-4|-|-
TGCAGCGTCAGCTATAGCACAGGGTATGGACTAAACATTCAGTACTTC
CSVSYSTGYGLNIQYF
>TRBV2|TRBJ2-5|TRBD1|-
TGTGCCAGCAGACAACAGGGGGCGCGTGTTGAGACCCAGTACTTC
CASRQQGARVETQYF